A selection of T cell receptor beta chains follows, all from one sample in a study of blood T cell repertoires in COVID-19. Assay: immunoSEQ multiplex PCR; the TCRdb copy retains only in-frame clones and omits some. The sample lists 140,000 to 150,000 clones; around nine tenths were seen once. The sample was peripheral blood. Receptors were obtained from a woman aged 50 to 60 with acute or convalescent COVID-19. Both conserved end residues are part of each CDR3.

V	J	CDR3
TRBV5-4	TRBJ1-1	CASSSGRGRGAGTEAFF
TRBV6-5	TRBJ2-5	CASSSLAGRETQYF
TRBV3-1/TRBV3-2	TRBJ1-4	CASSSGSGSVNEKLFF
TRBV29-1	TRBJ1-2	CSAWEDGYTF
TRBV30	TRBJ1-5	CAWSFSWRAGRQNQPQHF
TRBV7-8	TRBJ2-3	CASSLAGWGTSGTTDTQYF
TRBV20-1	TRBJ2-5	CSAAKETQYF
TRBV5-6	TRBJ2-2	CASSWGPDSNTGELFF
TRBV10-3	TRBJ2-2	CASRTSGNPSNTGELFF
TRBV5-1	TRBJ1-2	CASSLARGYYGYTF
TRBV27	TRBJ1-5	CASTPVGQGVIQPQHF
TRBV7-9	TRBJ1-2	CASSRTGTDYGYTF
TRBV4-2	TRBJ1-6	CASSQERGSSYNSPLHF
TRBV27	TRBJ2-1	CASSSPGLAGGPIDNEQFF
TRBV2	TRBJ1-1	CASRGDRVWTEAFF
TRBV5-6	TRBJ1-5	CASSLAGGGGPQHF
TRBV5-1	TRBJ1-1	CASSFQGGTEAFF
TRBV14	TRBJ2-7	CASSQGRGAYEQYF
TRBV5-4	TRBJ1-3	CASSLDRDSGNTIYF
TRBV19	TRBJ2-7	CASSIRDFSYEQYF
TRBV27	TRBJ1-4	CASSFGDRPNEKLFF
TRBV5-6	TRBJ2-3	CASRPTSTDTQYF
TRBV12-3/TRBV12-4	TRBJ1-2	CASRSGRDYTF
TRBV6-5	TRBJ1-1	CASSSQGSVNTEAFF
TRBV5-1	TRBJ2-1	CASSTGQGFNEQFF
TRBV5-4	TRBJ2-7	CASSKGLAYEQYF
TRBV7-2	TRBJ2-3	CASSYQGAGGPDTQYF
TRBV7-3	TRBJ1-2	CASSLMQGSGYTF
TRBV5-8	TRBJ2-7	CASSFYGQVYEQYF
TRBV5-1	TRBJ1-2	CASSLSPQGKYGYTF
TRBV15	TRBJ1-1	CATSSDYRVTEAFF
TRBV28	TRBJ2-7	CASHGGGLYEQYF
TRBV13	TRBJ1-2	CASSLTGNYGYTF
TRBV11-2	TRBJ1-1	CASSAQQGLGTEAFF
TRBV3-1/TRBV3-2	TRBJ1-2	CASSRGTGGLMSGYTF
TRBV19	TRBJ2-7	CASSSHSKLYEQYF
TRBV5-1	TRBJ2-7	CASANFDEQYF
TRBV5-1	TRBJ2-5	CASSLVSGDQETQYF
TRBV25-1	TRBJ1-2	CASYFRGGGYTF
TRBV5-1	TRBJ2-7	CASSPPRLAGRDEQYF
TRBV28	TRBJ2-7	CASSIPWPYEQYF